The TCR beta chain described here comes from a study of cytomegalovirus exposure and HLA in healthy donors. Primers: 60 Vbeta forward and 13 Jbeta reverse. Original processing notes: Later work found about 80 million unique TCR beta chains, with 9.5 million to 14 million shared. The data were produced by immunoSEQ multiplex PCR, yet TCRdb's version contains in-frame clones alone and is incomplete. Clonal size and the V and J genes are those of that table, whereas D and trimming came from the DNA. The profile shows about 91,000 clones, roughly 67% of them singletons. As concerns this clone: The antigen is unknown.

Germline CDR1 reads SGHTA; CDR2 reads FQGNSA. V was trimmed by 3 bases and J by 3 bases, leaving 9 bases between them. The CDR3 sequence is 13 residues long. Study results and caveats: HLA restriction was apparent for most CMV-associated TCR beta chains in a later analysis. In vitro confirmation showed a few CMV-associated chains to be CMV antigen specific.

V gene TRBV7-2 combines with J gene TRBJ2-7; D possibly corresponds to TRBD2 (5 bases). What was sequenced was PBMCs. The receptor was isolated from a human donor in good health. CDR3 loop: CASSLSRGYEQYF. In DNA, the CDR3 is TGTGCCAGCAGCTTGTCCCGGGGCTACGAGCAGTACTTC.